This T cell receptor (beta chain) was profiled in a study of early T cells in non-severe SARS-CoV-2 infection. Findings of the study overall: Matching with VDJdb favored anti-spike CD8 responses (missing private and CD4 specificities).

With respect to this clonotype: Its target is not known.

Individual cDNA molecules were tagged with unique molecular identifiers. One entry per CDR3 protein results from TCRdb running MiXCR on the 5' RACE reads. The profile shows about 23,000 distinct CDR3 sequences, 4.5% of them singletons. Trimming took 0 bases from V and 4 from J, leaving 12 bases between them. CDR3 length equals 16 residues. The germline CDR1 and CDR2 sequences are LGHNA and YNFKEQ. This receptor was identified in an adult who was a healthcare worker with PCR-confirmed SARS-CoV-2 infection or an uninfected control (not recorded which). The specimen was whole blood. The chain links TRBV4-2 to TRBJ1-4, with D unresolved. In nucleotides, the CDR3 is TGTGCCAGCAGCCAAGATTCTGTATGGAATAATGAAAAACTGTTTTTT. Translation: CASSQDSVWNNEKLFF.